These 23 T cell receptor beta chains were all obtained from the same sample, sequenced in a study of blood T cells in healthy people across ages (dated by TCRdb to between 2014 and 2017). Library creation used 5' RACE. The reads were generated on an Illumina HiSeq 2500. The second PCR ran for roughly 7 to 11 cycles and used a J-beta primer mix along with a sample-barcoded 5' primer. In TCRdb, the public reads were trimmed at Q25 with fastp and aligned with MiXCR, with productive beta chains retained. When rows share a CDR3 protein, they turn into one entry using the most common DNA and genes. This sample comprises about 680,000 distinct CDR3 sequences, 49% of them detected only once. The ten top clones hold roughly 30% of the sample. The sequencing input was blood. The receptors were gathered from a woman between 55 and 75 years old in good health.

The CDR3: CASSLGLIRGMEQYF. The CDR3 DNA is TGTGCCAGCAGCTTGGGACTTATTAGGGGTATGGAGCAGTACTTC. This chain connects TRBV7-9 to TRBJ2-7; perhaps TRBD2 as D (6 bases). The CDR3 has 15 amino acids. Germline V gene lookup returns CDR1 SEHNR and CDR2 FQNEAQ (reference sequence). V lost 3 bases to trimming and J lost 7 bases, with 19 bases between them.

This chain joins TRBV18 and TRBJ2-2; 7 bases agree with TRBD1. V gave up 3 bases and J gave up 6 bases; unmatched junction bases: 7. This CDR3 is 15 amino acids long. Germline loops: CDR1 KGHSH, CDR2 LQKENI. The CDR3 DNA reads TGTGCCAGCTCACCCACAGGGGTTTCGGCCGGGGAGCTGTTTTTT. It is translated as CASSPTGVSAGELFF.

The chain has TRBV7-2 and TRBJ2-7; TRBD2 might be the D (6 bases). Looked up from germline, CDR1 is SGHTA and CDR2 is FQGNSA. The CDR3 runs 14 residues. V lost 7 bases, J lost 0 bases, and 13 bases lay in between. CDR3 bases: TGTGCCAGCACCTCACGGGAGAGCTCCTACGAGCAGTACTTC. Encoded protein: CASTSRESSYEQYF.

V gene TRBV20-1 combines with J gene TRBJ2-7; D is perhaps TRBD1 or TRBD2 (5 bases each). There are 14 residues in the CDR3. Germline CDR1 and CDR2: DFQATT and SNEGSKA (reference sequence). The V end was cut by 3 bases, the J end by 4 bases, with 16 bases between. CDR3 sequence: CSARGDLKRYEQYF. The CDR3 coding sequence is TGCAGTGCTAGGGGGGACCTTAAGCGGTACGAGCAGTACTTC.

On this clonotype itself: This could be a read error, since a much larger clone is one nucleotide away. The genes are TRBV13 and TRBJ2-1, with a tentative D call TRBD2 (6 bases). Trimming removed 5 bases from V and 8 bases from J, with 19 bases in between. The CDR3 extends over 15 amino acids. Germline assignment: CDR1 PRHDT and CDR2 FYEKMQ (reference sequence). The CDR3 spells CASSPLARADDEQFF. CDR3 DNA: TGTGCCAGCAGCCCCCTAGCGCGTGCTGACGATGAGCAGTTCTTC.

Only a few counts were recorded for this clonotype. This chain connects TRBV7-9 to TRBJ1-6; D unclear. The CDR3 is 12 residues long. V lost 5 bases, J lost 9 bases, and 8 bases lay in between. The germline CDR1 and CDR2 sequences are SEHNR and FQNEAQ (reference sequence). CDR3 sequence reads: CASSDYRSPLHF. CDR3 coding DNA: TGTGCCAGCAGCGACTACCGTTCACCCCTCCACTTT.

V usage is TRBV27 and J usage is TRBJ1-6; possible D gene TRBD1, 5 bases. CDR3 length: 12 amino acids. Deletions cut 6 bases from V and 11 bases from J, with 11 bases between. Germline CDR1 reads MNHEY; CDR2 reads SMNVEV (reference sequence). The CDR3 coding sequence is TGTGCCAGCAGCTACCTAGGGGCACCCCTCCACTTT. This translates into CASSYLGAPLHF.

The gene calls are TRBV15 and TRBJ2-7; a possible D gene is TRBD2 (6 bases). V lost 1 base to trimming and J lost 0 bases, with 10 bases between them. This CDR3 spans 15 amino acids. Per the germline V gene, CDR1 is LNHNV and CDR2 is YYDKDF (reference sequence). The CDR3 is CATSRGSGRSYEQYF. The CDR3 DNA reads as TGTGCCACCAGCAGAGGTAGCGGACGCTCCTACGAGCAGTACTTC.

The CDR3 region is CASSLAKGQRNTGELFF. CDR3 in DNA: TGTGCCAGCAGCTTAGCTAAGGGACAGAGGAACACCGGGGAGCTGTTTTTT. This chain links TRBV7-9 with TRBJ2-2, with 7 bases that match TRBD1. The germline gives CDR1 SEHNR, CDR2 FQNEAQ (reference sequence). The V gene end was trimmed by 0 bases and the J gene end by 1 base; junction bases not matched to a gene: 5. The CDR3 has 17 residues.

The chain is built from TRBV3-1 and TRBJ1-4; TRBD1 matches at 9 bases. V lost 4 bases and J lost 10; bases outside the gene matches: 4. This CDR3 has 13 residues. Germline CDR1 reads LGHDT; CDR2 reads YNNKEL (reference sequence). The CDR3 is CASSLTGGGKLFF. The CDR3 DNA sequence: TGTGCCAGCAGCCTAACAGGGGGCGGAAAACTGTTTTTT.

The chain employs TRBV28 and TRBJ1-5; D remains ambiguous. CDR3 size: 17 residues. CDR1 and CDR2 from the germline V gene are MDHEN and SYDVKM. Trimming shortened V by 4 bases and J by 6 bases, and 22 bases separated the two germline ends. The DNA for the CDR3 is TGTGCCAGCAGTTCCCCAGAGGGTGGTGCGTCAGGTCAGCCCCAGCATTTT. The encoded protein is CASSSPEGGASGQPQHF.

CDR3 residues: CASTVTSGLNNEQFF. In nucleotides, the CDR3 is TGTGCCAGCACCGTGACTAGCGGGCTAAACAATGAGCAGTTCTTC. The chain uses TRBV6-6 and TRBJ2-1, with TRBD2 identical over 10 bases. There are 15 residues in the CDR3. From germline, CDR1 is MNHNY and CDR2 SVGAGI (reference sequence). The J segment lost 5 bases and the V segment lost 7 bases, leaving 8 bases of the junction unmatched.

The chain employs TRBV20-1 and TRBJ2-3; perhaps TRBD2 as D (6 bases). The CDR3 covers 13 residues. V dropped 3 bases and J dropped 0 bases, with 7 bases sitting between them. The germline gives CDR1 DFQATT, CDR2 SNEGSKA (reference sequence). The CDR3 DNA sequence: TGCAGTGCTAGGGCGGGGAGCACAGATACGCAGTATTTT. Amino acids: CSARAGSTDTQYF.

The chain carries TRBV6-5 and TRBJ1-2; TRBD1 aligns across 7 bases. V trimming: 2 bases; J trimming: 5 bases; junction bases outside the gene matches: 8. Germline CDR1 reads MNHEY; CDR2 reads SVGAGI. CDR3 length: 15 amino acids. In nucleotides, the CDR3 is TGTGCCAGCAGTTACGGAGAGGGGGCGAGTTATGGCTACACCTTC. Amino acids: CASSYGEGASYGYTF.

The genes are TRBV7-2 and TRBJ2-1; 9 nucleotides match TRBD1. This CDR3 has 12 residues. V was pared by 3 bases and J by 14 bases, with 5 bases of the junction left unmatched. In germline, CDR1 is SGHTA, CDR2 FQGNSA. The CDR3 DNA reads TGTGCCAGCAGCTTGTACCGGGACAGGGAGTTCTTC. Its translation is CASSLYRDREFF.

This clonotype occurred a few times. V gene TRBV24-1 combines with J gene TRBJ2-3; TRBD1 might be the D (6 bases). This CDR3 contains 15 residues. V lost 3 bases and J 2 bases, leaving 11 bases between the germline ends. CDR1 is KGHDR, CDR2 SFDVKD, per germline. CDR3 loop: CATSDPGQPTDTQYF. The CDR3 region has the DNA TGTGCCACCAGTGATCCGGGACAACCCACAGATACGCAGTATTTT.

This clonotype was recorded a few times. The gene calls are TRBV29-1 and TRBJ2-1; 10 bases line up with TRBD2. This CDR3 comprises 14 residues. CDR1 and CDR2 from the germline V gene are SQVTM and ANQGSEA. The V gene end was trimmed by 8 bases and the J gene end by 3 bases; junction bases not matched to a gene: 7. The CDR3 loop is CSLAGGQIYNEQFF. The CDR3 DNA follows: TGCAGCTTAGCGGGAGGACAAATCTACAATGAGCAGTTCTTC.

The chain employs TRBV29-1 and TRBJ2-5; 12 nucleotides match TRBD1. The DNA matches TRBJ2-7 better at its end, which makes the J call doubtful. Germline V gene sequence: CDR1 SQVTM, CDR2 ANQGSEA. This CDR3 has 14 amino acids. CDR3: CSVVRDRGRNEQYF. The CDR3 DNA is TGCAGCGTTGTCCGGGACAGGGGGCGGAACGAGCAGTACTTC.

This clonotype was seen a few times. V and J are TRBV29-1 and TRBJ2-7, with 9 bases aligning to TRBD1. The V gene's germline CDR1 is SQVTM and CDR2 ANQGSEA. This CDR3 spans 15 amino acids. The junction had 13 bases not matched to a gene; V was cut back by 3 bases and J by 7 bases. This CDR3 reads CSVDNPDRGESEQYF. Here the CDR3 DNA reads TGCAGCGTTGATAATCCGGACAGGGGTGAGTCGGAGCAGTACTTC.

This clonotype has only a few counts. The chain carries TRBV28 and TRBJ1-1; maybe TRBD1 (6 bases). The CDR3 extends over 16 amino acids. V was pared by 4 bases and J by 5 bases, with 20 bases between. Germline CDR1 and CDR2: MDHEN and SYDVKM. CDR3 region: CASSSRTATVRTEAFF. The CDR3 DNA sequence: TGTGCCAGCAGTTCAAGGACAGCCACGGTAAGGACTGAAGCTTTCTTT.

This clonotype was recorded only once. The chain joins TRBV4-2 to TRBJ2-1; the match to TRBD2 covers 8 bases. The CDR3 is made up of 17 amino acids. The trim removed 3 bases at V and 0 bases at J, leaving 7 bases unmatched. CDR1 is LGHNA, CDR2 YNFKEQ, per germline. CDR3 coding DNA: TGTGCCAGCAGCCACTTAGCGGGAACCTACTCCTACAATGAGCAGTTCTTC. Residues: CASSHLAGTYSYNEQFF.

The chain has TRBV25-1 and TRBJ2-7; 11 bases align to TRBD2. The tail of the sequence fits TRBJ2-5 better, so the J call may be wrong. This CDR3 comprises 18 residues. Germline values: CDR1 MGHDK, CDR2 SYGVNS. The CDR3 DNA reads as TGTGCCAGCAGTGACGGGACTAGCGGTTCTTTGCCCCAAGAGACCCAGTACTTC. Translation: CASSDGTSGSLPQETQYF.

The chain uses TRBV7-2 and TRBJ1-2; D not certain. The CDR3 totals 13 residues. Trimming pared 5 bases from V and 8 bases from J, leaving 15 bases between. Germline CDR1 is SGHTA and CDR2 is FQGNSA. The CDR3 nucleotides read TGTGCCAGCAGCCCGGAACGAGAAGAGGGCTACACCTTC. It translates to CASSPEREEGYTF. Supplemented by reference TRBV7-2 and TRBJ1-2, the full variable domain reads GAGVSQSPSNKVTEKGKDVELRCDPISGHTALYWYRQSLGQGLEFLIYFQGNSAPDKSGLPSDRFSAERTGGSVSTLTIQRTQQEDSAVYLCASSPEREEGYTFGSGTRLTVV.